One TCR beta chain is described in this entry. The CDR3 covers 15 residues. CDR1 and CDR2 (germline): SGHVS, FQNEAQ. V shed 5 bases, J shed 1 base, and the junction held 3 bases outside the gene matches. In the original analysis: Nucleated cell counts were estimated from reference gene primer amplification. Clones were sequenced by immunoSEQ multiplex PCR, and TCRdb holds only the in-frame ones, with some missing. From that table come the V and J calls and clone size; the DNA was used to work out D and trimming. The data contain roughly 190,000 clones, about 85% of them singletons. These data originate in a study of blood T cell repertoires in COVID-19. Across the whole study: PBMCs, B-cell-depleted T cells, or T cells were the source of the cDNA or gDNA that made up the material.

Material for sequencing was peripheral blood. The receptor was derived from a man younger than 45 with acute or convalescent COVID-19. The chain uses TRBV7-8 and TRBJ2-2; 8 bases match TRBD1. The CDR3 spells CASSHGQGNTGELFF. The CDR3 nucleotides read TGTGCCAGCAGCCACGGACAGGGGAACACCGGGGAGCTGTTTTTT.